The entry that follows covers one T cell receptor (beta chain) sequence. Antigen specificity is unknown. The CDR3 consists of 13 residues. J gave up 1 base and V 6 bases, and 5 bases lay outside the gene matches. Germline CDR1 SQVTM, CDR2 ANQGSEA. These data are taken from a study of beta chain features in type 1 diabetes. Study outcomes and limitations: It was possible that PCR favored shorter templates, equally so in patients and controls. VDJ junctions from type 1 diabetes patients carried fewer insertions and larger deletions.

The whole isolated RNA underwent reverse transcription, so sequencing captured expressed TCRB transcripts. The protocol was immunoSEQ multiplex PCR, while the TCRdb copy is restricted to in-frame clones and leaves out a portion. The sample lists 900,000 or so clones, 17% seen once, with 0.023% in the top ten. The TCR comes from a woman between 18 and 30 years old in good health. The source material was naive CD4+ T cells from blood. The rearrangement joins TRBV29-1 to TRBJ2-7; 8 bases are a match to TRBD1. CDR3: CSVANRGSYEQYF. CDR3 DNA: TGCAGCGTCGCAAACAGGGGGTCCTACGAGCAGTACTTC.